This T cell receptor (beta chain) comes out of a study of blood T cell repertoires in COVID-19. Original data processing: Reference gene primer amplification gave nucleated cell count estimates. Only in-frame clones appear in the TCRdb table, and some are missing; sequencing was by immunoSEQ multiplex PCR. V, J and clone size reflect that table, while D and trimming were determined from the DNA. The sample has 200,000 to 250,000 clones, approximately 88% seen once. The V and J ends lost 5 bases and 5 bases, in that order; junction bases with no gene match: 0. CDR3 length: 11 residues. Germline CDR1 MNHEY, CDR2 SVGEGT.

The chain employs TRBV6-2 or TRBV6-3 and TRBJ2-7; 7 positions match TRBD1. The receptor was derived from a woman aged 25 to 39 with COVID-19, enrolled during active disease. The sample was peripheral blood. CDR3 sequence reads: CASSDRDEQYF. The CDR3 DNA follows: TGTGCCAGCAGTGACAGGGACGAGCAGTACTTC.